These 7 T cell receptor beta chains were all obtained from the same sample, sequenced in a study of blood T cell repertoires in COVID-19. The protocol was immunoSEQ multiplex PCR, while the TCRdb copy is restricted to in-frame clones and leaves out a portion. This table holds about 160,000 clones, almost 85% found once. Sequenced: peripheral blood. The receptors shown here come from a human donor with acute or convalescent COVID-19. The donor label of this sample is uncertain.

The chain is built from TRBV5-1 and TRBJ1-2; weak D call: TRBD1 (5 bases). Germline V CDR1 and CDR2: SGHRS, YFSETQ. Deletions cut 3 bases from V and 4 bases from J, with 13 bases between. The CDR3 runs 14 residues. Written as DNA, the CDR3 is TGCGCCAGCAGCTCGACAGCCGGGAGCTATGGCTACACCTTC. Amino acids: CASSSTAGSYGYTF.

The chain employs TRBV12-3 or TRBV12-4 and TRBJ1-5; the D is unclear. The CDR3 loop spans 13 amino acids. With 3 bases removed from V and 8 bases from J, the gap between germline ends came to 11 bases. As DNA, the CDR3 is TGTGCCAGCAGTTTCCCGGGTCACGAGCCCCAGCATTTT. Translated: CASSFPGHEPQHF.

This clone was found a few times. V gene TRBV7-2 combines with J gene TRBJ1-2; a weak D match, TRBD1 (6 bases). Germline values: CDR1 SGHTA, CDR2 FQGNSA. CDR3 size: 14 residues. Trimming shortened V by 1 base and J by 2 bases, and 8 bases separated the two germline ends. CDR3 DNA: TGTGCCAGCAGCTTAGTCCAGGGGAACTATGGCTACACCTTC. Its protein product is CASSLVQGNYGYTF.

This rearrangement joins TRBV27 to TRBJ1-4, with 11 bases aligning to TRBD1. Trimming cost V 4 bases and J 8 bases; bases outside gene matches: 9. The CDR3 has 16 amino acids. Germline CDR1 is MNHEY and CDR2 is SMNVEV (reference sequence). CDR3 in DNA: TGTGCCAGCAGTTCTGGACAGGGGGCAAGAGGAGAAAAACTGTTTTTT. Amino acids: CASSSGQGARGEKLFF.

The chain couples TRBV19 to TRBJ1-2; D is unclear. Germline V gene sequence: CDR1 LNHDA, CDR2 SQIVND (reference sequence). CDR3 length: 13 amino acids. With 2 bases removed from V and 8 bases from J, the gap between germline ends came to 12 bases. The DNA of the CDR3 is TGTGCCAGTAGTATAAACGGGGATCGAGGCTACACCTTC. It specifies CASSINGDRGYTF.

The chain is built from TRBV19 and TRBJ2-5; the D gene is possibly TRBD1 (6 bases). This CDR3 has 13 residues. Germline V lookup: CDR1 LNHDA, CDR2 SQIVND (reference sequence). V gave up 3 bases and J gave up 5 bases, with 10 bases separating them. The CDR3 nucleotides are TGTGCCAGTAGTATCGTGGGGGCCGAGACCCAGTACTTC. Residues: CASSIVGAETQYF.

V gene TRBV5-8 combines with J gene TRBJ2-6, with D possibly TRBD1 on 6 matching bases. This CDR3 contains 15 residues. CDR1 SGHTS and CDR2 YDEGEE come from the germline V gene. Trimming cost V 4 bases and J 4 bases, with 12 bases left between them. CDR3 DNA: TGTGCCAGCAGCATAGGACAGATCGGGGCCAACGTCCTGACTTTC. Translating it yields CASSIGQIGANVLTF.